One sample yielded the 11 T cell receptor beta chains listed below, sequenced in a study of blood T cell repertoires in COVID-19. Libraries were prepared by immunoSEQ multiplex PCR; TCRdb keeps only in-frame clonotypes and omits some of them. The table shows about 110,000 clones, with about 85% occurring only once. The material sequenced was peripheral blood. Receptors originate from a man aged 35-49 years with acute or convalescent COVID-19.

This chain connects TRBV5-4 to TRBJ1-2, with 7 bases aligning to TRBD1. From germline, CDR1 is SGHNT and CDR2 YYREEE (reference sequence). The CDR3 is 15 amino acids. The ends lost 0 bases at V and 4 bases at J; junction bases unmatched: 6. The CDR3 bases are TGTGCCAGCAGCTTGGGAGACAGGGATGGCTATGGCTACACCTTC. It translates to CASSLGDRDGYGYTF.

CDR3 loop: CASSLGQGFYNEQFF. The CDR3 DNA reads as TGTGCCAGCAGCTTAGGTCAGGGGTTTTACAATGAGCAGTTCTTC. The rearrangement links TRBV7-9 to TRBJ2-1, with D possibly matching TRBD1 (6 bases). Germline V gene lookup returns CDR1 SEHNR and CDR2 FQNEAQ (reference sequence). CDR3 length equals 15 residues. The V end lost 1 base, the J end lost 4 bases, and 11 bases lay between the germline ends.

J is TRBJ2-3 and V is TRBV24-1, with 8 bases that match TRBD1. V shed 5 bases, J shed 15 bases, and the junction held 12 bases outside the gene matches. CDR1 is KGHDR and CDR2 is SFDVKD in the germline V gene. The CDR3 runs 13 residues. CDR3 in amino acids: CATSVRSGTGLYF. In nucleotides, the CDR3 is TGTGCCACCAGTGTCCGATCCGGGACAGGTCTATATTTT.

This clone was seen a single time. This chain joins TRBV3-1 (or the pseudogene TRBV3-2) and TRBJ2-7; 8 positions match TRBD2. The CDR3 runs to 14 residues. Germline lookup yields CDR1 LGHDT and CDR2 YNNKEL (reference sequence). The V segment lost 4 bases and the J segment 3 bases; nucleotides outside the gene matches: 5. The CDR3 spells CASSPRGGLYEQYF. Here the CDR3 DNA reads TGTGCCAGCAGCCCCCGCGGGGGGCTCTACGAGCAGTACTTC.

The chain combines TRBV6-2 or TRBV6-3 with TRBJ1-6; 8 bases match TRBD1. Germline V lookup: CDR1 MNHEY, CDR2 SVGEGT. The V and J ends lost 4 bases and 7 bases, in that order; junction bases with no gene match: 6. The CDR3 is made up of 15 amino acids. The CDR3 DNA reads TGTGCCAGCAGTTCCTTCACAGGGGGGAATTCACCCCTCCACTTT. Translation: CASSSFTGGNSPLHF.

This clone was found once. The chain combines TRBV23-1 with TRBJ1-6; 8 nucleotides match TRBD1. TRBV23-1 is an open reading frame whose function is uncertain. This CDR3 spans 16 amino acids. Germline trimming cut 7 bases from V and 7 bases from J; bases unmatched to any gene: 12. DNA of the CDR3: TGCGCCAGCACCACGATGGACAGGGCCGGGAATTCACCCCTCCACTTT. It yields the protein CASTTMDRAGNSPLHF.

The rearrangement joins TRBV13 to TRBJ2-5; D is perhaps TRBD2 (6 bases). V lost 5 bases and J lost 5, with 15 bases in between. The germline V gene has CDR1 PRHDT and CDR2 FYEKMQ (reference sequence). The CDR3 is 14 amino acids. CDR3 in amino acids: CASSENAGRETQYF. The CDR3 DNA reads TGTGCCAGCAGCGAAAATGCGGGGAGGGAGACCCAGTACTTC.

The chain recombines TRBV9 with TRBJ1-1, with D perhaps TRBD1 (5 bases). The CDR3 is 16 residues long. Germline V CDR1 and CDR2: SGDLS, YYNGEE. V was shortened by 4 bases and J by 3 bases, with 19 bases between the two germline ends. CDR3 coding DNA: TGTGCCAGCAGCCCCCGGACCGACAGTTCTGACACTGAAGCTTTCTTT. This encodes CASSPRTDSSDTEAFF. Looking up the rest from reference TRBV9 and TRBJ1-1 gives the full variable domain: DSGVTQTPKHLITATGQRVTLRCSPRSGDLSVYWYQQSLDQGLQFLIQYYNGEERAKGNILERFSAQQFPDLHSELNLSSLELGDSALYFCASSPRTDSSDTEAFFGQGTRLTVV.

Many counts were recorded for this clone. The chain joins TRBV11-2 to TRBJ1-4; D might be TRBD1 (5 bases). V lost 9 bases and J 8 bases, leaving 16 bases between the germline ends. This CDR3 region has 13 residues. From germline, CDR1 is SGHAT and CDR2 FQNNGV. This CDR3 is CASSRGGGEKLFF. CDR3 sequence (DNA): TGTGCCAGTTCCCGGGGGGGAGGAGAAAAACTGTTTTTT.

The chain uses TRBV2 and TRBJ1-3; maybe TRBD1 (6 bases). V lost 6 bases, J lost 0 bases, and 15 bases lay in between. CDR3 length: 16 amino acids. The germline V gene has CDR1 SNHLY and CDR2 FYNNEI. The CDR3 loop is CASRGAWYSSGNTIYF. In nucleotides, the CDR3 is TGTGCCAGCAGGGGGGCCTGGTATAGCTCTGGAAACACCATATATTTT.

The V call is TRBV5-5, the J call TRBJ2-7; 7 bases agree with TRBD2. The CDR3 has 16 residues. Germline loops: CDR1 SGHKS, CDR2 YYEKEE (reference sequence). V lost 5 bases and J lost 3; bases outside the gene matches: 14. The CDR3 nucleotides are TGTGCCAGCAGTCCGGGAGGAACAGGTATGATCTACGAGCAGTACTTC. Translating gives CASSPGGTGMIYEQYF.